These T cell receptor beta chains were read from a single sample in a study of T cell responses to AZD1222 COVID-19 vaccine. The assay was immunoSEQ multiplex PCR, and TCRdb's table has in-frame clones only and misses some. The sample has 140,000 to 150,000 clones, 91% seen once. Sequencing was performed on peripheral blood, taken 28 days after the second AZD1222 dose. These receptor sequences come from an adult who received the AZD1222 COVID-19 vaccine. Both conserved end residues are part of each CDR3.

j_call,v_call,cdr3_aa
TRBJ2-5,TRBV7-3,CASSPRDSAETQYF
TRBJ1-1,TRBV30,CAWSVVSGGTEAFF
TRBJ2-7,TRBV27,CASSSTGGGVYEQYF
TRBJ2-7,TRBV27,CASIETGKPSYEQYF
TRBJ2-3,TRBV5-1,CASSLDAGGAGFAQYF
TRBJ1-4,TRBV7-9,CASSPGTSNEKLFF
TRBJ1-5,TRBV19,CASSILRGRSNQPQHF
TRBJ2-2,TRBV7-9,CASSYSVAGLNTGELFF
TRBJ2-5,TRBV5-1,CASSLMAEQETQYF
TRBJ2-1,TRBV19,CASRLLAGRPEQFF
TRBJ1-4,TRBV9,CASSDRTGGNEKLFF
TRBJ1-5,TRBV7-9,CASSLGGTGVNQPQHF
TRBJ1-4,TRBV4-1,CASSQDPPPGFSNEKLFF
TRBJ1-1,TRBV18,CASSPDRDTEAFF
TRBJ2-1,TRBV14,CASSPKFRSGASEQFF
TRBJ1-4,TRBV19,CASSPGTGALLGEKLFF
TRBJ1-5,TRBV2,CASSDETGGGQPQHF
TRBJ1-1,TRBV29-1,CSVGFGADTEAFF
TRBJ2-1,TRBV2,CASSPRVTSGSDQFF
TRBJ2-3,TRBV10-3,CAISEEGGPETDTQYF
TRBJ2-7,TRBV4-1,CASSLQRGTGLSYEQYF
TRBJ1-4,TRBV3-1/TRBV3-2,CASSNRGRGEKLFF
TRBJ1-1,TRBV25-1,CASSEKGGTEAFF
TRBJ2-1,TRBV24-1,CATSEAGEVNNEQFF
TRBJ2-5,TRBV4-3,CASSQDGTSGQETQYF
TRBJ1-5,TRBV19,CASKLQGAYQPQHF
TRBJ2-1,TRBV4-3,CASSQDGGAGGPNEQFF